This T cell receptor (beta chain) was captured by sequencing in a study of blood T cells in healthy people across ages. There are a few counts of this clonotype. Primed by a sample-barcoded 5' primer and a J-beta primer mix, a second PCR proceeded for 7 to 11 cycles. TCRdb reprocessed the 5' RACE reads via MiXCR and lists one record per CDR3 protein. Here the sample spans roughly 830,000 distinct CDR3 sequences, about 59% being singletons. CDR1 and CDR2 from the germline V gene are SGHTA and FQGTGA. Trimming left V 6 bases short and J 7 bases short, with 10 bases between. CDR3 length equals 13 residues.

Specimen: blood. The chain joins TRBV7-3 to TRBJ2-6; D remains unclear. This receptor was obtained from a man aged 30 to 39 in good health. The CDR3 DNA reads as TGTGCCAGCAGTTCAGGAGTAGCCAACGTCCTGACTTTC. The encoded protein is CASSSGVANVLTF.